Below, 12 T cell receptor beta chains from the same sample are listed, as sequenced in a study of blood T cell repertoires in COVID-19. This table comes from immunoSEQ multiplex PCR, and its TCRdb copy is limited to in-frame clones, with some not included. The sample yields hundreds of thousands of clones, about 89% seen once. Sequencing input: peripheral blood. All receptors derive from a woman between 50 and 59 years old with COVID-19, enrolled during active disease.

In nucleotides, the CDR3 is TGTGCCAGCAGCCCCCGGACAGGGGCCTACTACGAGCAGTACTTC. It translates to CASSPRTGAYYEQYF. The chain has TRBV7-9 and TRBJ2-7; TRBD1 agrees at 9 bases. Germline V gene lookup returns CDR1 SEHNR and CDR2 FQNEAQ (reference sequence). The junction had 8 bases not matched to a gene; V was cut back by 5 bases and J by 3 bases. The CDR3 has 15 residues.

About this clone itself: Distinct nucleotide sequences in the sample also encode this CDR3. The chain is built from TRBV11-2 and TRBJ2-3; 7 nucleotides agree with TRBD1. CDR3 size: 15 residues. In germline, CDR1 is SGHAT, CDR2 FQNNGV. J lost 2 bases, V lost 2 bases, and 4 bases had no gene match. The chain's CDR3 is CASSLRGQNTDTQYF. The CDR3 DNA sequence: TGTGCCAGCAGCTTACGGGGACAGAACACAGATACGCAGTATTTT.

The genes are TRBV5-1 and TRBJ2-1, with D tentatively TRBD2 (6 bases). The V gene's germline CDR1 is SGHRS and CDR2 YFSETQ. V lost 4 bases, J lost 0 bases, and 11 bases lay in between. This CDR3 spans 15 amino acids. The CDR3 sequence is CASSTDGSSYNEQFF. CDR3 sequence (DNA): TGCGCCAGCAGCACAGACGGGAGCTCCTACAATGAGCAGTTCTTC.

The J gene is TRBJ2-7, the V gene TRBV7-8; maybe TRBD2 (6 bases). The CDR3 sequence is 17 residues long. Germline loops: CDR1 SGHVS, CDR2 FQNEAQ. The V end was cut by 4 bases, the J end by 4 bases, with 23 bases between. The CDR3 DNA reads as TGTGCCAGCAGCTCAATTAATACCCCCGGGACTCCGTACGAGCAGTACTTC. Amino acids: CASSSINTPGTPYEQYF.

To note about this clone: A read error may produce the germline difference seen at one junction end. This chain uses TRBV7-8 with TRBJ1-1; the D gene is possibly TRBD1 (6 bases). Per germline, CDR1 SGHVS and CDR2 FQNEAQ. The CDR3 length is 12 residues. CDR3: CASSSYGTRSLF. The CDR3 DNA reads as TGTGCCAGCAGCTCCTACGGGACAAGGTCTCTCTTT.

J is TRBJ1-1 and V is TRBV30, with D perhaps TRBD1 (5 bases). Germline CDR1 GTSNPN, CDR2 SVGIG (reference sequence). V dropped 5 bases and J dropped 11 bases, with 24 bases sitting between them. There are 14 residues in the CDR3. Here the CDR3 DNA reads TGTGCCTGGTCCCCGCGGGGCGGCAATGCTGTGGCTTTCTTT. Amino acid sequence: CAWSPRGGNAVAFF.

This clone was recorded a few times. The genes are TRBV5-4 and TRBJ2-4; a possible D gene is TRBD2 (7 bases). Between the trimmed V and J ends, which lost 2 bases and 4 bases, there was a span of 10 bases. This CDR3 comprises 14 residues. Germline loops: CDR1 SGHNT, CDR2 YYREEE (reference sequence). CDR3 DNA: TGTGCCAGCAGCTTAGGGGGGGCAAAAAACATTCAGTACTTC. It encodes CASSLGGAKNIQYF.

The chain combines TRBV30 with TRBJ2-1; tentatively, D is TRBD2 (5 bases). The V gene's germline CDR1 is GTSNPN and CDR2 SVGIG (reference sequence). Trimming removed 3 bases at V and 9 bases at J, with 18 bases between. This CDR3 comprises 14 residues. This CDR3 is CAWRPAGKTSEQFF. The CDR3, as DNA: TGTGCCTGGAGACCTGCCGGGAAGACATCTGAGCAGTTCTTC.

The CDR3 protein is CASSSGTPQYGYTF. The DNA of the CDR3 is TGCGCCAGCAGCTCCGGGACTCCACAGTATGGCTACACCTTC. This chain connects TRBV5-1 to TRBJ1-2, with D possibly TRBD1 on 5 matching bases. This CDR3 contains 14 residues. V lost 3 bases to trimming and J lost 5 bases, with 14 bases between them. CDR1 SGHRS and CDR2 YFSETQ come from the germline V gene.

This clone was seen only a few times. Here the CDR3 DNA reads TGTGCCAGCAGTTCGTCCAGGAGGGACACCATATATTTT. Amino acid sequence: CASSSSRRDTIYF. This chain links TRBV6-5 with TRBJ1-3; D not resolved. The germline V and J ends were trimmed by 4 bases and 8 bases, with 12 bases remaining between them. Germline loops: CDR1 MNHEY, CDR2 SVGAGI. This CDR3 has 13 residues.

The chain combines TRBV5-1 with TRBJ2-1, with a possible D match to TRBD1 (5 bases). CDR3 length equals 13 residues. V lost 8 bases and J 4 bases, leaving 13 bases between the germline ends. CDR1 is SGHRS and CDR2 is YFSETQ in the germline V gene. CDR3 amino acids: CASTLGRYNEQFF. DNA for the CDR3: TGCGCCAGTACCCTGGGGCGTTACAATGAGCAGTTCTTC. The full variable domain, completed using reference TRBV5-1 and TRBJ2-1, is KAGVTQTPRYLIKTRGQQVTLSCSPISGHRSVSWYQQTPGQGLQFLFEYFSETQRNKGNFPGRFSGRQFSNSRSEMNVSTLELGDSALYLCASTLGRYNEQFFGPGTRLTVL.

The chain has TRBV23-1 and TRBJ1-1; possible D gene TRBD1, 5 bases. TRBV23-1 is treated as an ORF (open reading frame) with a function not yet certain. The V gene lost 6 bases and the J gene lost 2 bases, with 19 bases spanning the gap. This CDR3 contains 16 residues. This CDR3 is CASSHSRGGHNTEAFF. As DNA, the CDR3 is TGCGCCAGCAGCCACTCACGGGGAGGACACAACACTGAAGCTTTCTTT.